This TCR beta chain came from a study of T cell responses to AZD1222 COVID-19 vaccine. The study, taken as a whole, reports: Clonal diversity was possibly underestimated, and white British individuals and females predominated among donors.

The CDR3 contains 13 residues. Trimming cost V 5 bases and J 4 bases; bases outside gene matches: 3. Germline CDR1 and CDR2: MDHEN and SYDVKM. Assay: immunoSEQ multiplex PCR; the TCRdb copy retains only in-frame clones and omits some. The table lists 100,000 to 150,000 clones, roughly 87% of them singletons. Regarding this clone: The target antigen is unknown.

The source of this sequence is an adult in good health. The V and J genes are TRBV28 and TRBJ1-1; 8 nucleotides line up with TRBD1. This material consisted of peripheral blood, taken on day 0 of MenACWY control vaccination. The CDR3 here is CASSPGGFTEAFF. The CDR3 region has the DNA TGTGCCAGCAGTCCAGGGGGCTTCACTGAAGCTTTCTTT. Full variable domain (rest looked up from reference TRBV28 and TRBJ1-1): DVKVTQSSRYLVKRTGEKVFLECVQDMDHENMFWYRQDPGLGLRLIYFSYDVKMKEKGDIPEGYSVSREKKERFSLILESASTNQTSMYLCASSPGGFTEAFFGQGTRLTVV.